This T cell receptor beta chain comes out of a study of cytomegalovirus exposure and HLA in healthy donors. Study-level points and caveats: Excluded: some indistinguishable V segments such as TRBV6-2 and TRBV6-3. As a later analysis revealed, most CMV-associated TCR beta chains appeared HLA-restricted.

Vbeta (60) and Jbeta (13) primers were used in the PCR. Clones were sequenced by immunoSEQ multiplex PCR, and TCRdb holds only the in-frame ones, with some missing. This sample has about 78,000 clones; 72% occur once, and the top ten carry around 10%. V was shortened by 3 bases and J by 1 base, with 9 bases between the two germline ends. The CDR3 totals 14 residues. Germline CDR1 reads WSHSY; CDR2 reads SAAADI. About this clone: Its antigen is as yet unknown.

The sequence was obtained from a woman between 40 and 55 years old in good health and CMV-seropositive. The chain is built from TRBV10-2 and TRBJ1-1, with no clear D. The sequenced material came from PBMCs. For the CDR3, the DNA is TGCGCCAGCAGTGACAGCAGACAGAACACTGAAGCTTTCTTT. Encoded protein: CASSDSRQNTEAFF.